A single T cell receptor beta chain is shown here with its context. Its binding antigen is unknown. The input lacks base qualities; no much larger clone sits a single base away. These data originate in a study of shared T cell receptors in the human thymus (dated by TCRdb to the early 2020s). Concerning the study at large: The study examined how self-reactive, shared T-cell receptor alpha chains are generated in the human thymus.

Receptor libraries were prepared by the immunoSEQ multiplex PCR assay. TCRdb provides this immuneACCESS table in a form limited to in-frame rearrangements. Some clones are lacking; in checked studies, under half of them reflect an unresolved V gene, and why the rest are absent is not known. This sample lists fewer than 700,000 clones; roughly 90% were detected once. The leading ten clones occupy about 0.01% of the sample. V and J are truncated by 4 bases and 3 bases respectively, leaving an intervening sequence of 11 bases. Its CDR3 holds 13 amino acids, cysteine through phenylalanine. The sequence is cut down to CDR3 DNA, 39 bases in frame from base 1. CDR1 and CDR2 (SGHRS, YFSETQ) derive from the germline V gene. This sample was also put to use in a study of human thymus T cells. As the second paper documents: The donors were immunologically healthy infants in Finland who had open corrective cardiac surgery for congenital heart defects. Thymus tissue was obtained as surgical resects removed during corrective cardiac surgery. Biased V and J gene segment usage appeared to be present in both thymic and peripheral blood repertoires. According to the related research, thymic TCR repertoires were highly overlapping among unrelated individuals. The study characterized TCR alpha and beta repertoires from fewer than 10 infant thymus samples and a few related peripheral blood samples. Donor ages ranged from about 7 to 244 days, and the cohort comprised roughly six male and a couple of female infants. Thymocytes were released mechanically from tissue and stored at -70 °C as pellets of roughly 8.5-32 million cells. Genomic DNA was extracted from frozen cell pellets with a QIAsymphony instrument. Using the immunoSEQ multiplex PCR assay, the TCRB and TCRAD loci were amplified from a standardized quantity of quality-controlled genomic DNA. The V(D)J region was spanned by amplicons of a length sufficient to cover the CDR3 and to identify V and J genes. Through the commercial immunoSEQ service, the amplicons were sequenced on an Illumina platform. Corrections for primer bias and sequencing errors followed previously described methods, while TCRAD and TCRB definitions were based on the IMGT database. Repertoires were analysed with immunoSEQ Analyzer 3.0 and VDJTools, covering basic statistics, V/J segment usage, diversity estimates, rarefaction and pairwise overlap. Diversity was estimated using the Chao1, ChaoE, Efron-Thisted, Shannon and inverse Simpson indices, and was also estimated on datasets down-sampled to the size of the smallest sample. Repertoire overlap used strict matching of CDR3 nucleotide sequence, V gene and J gene, with Jaccard-based multidimensional scaling clustering. On average, thymus samples yielded approximately 780,000 unique TCRB clonotypes, whereas blood samples yielded about 80,000.

This sequence originates from a boy under three years old with a congenital heart defect. Donor details come from another sample of the same person, matched by shared clones. The sequencing sample was made of thymocytes. The sequence is built from TRBV5-1 and TRBJ2-7, and the D gene may be TRBD2, 5 bases matching. The CDR3 region reads CASSRISGYEQYF. The DNA sequence reads TGCGCCAGCAGCAGGATCAGCGGCTACGAGCAGTACTTC.